A single sample gave rise to the 19 T cell receptor beta chains below, sequenced in a study of T cells in Graves' hyperthyroidism and ophthalmopathy. Regions amplified from RNA transcripts were the TCR beta CDR3 regions. First-round RT-PCR targeting the TCR CDR3 was performed with the HTBI primer set. MiXCR, run by TCRdb on the multiplex PCR reads, gives a single entry per CDR3 protein. The data hold some 270,000 distinct CDR3 sequences, with about 14% observed a single time. Sequencing was done on a sample of blood. These receptors came from a woman aged 30 to 39 with Graves' hyperthyroidism that later progressed to Graves' ophthalmopathy.

This clonotype occurred a few times. The chain couples TRBV9 to TRBJ1-6; 7 bases line up with TRBD1. Germline assignment: CDR1 SGDLS and CDR2 YYNGEE. Losses at the gene ends were 4 bases for V and 10 bases for J; bases not matched to a gene: 11. This CDR3 contains 15 residues. The CDR3 region is CASSTGTDLRSPLHF. In DNA form, the CDR3 reads TGTGCCAGCAGCACTGGGACAGACCTCCGATCACCCCTCCACTTT.

This clonotype was recorded many times. This chain connects TRBV11-2 to TRBJ2-2; 7 bases agree with TRBD1. The germline V gene has CDR1 SGHAT and CDR2 FQNNGV. This CDR3 comprises 14 residues. The V segment lost 6 bases and the J segment 6 bases; nucleotides outside the gene matches: 7. The CDR3 sequence is CASRHPTGPGELFF. The CDR3 DNA sequence: TGTGCCAGCAGACATCCGACAGGGCCCGGGGAGCTGTTTTTT.

The genes are TRBV6-1 and TRBJ1-2; D is undetermined. V was cut by 7 bases and J by 5 bases, with 17 bases left in between. The CDR3 is 14 residues long. From germline, CDR1 is MNHNS and CDR2 SASEGT. The CDR3 DNA reads as TGTGCCAGCACCCCAGGCGTCCGAAGATATGGCTACACCTTC. Protein: CASTPGVRRYGYTF.

This clonotype was observed many times. The V and J genes are TRBV7-9 and TRBJ2-2; a weak D match, TRBD2 (7 bases). Trimming took 6 bases from V and 3 from J, leaving 14 bases between them. This CDR3 region has 15 residues. CDR1 is SEHNR and CDR2 is FQNEAQ in the germline V gene (reference sequence). CDR3 sequence reads: CASSPQGGDTGELFF. The CDR3 DNA sequence: TGTGCCAGCAGTCCACAGGGAGGGGACACCGGGGAGCTGTTTTTT.

The genes are TRBV4-2 and TRBJ2-3, with 12 nucleotides matching TRBD2. V was clipped by 0 bases and J by 8 bases; unmatched bases: 6. CDR1 is LGHNA, CDR2 YNFKEQ, per germline. The CDR3 totals 16 residues. The CDR3 protein is CASSQDLAGGPVTQYF. In DNA form, the CDR3 reads TGTGCCAGCAGCCAAGATCTAGCGGGAGGGCCGGTTACGCAGTATTTT.

V gene TRBV13 combines with J gene TRBJ2-1, with 16 bases lining up with TRBD2. With V trimmed by 5 bases and J by 7 bases, 8 bases remained unmatched. The CDR3 covers 17 residues. Germline CDR1 PRHDT, CDR2 FYEKMQ (reference sequence). The CDR3 DNA follows: TGTGCCAGCAGCCCGGGACTAGCGGGAGGGCCTCGGAATGAGCAGTTCTTC. This encodes CASSPGLAGGPRNEQFF. The full variable domain, rest sourced from reference TRBV13 and TRBJ2-1, is AAGVIQSPRHLIKEKRETATLKCYPIPRHDTVYWYQQGPGQDPQFLISFYEKMQSDKGSIPDRFSAQQFSDYHSELNMSSLELGDSALYFCASSPGLAGGPRNEQFFGPGTRLTVL.

This clonotype was counted many times. The J gene is TRBJ2-3, the V gene TRBV7-2; perhaps TRBD2 as D (7 bases). Per the germline V gene, CDR1 is SGHTA and CDR2 is FQGNSA. The CDR3 is made up of 13 amino acids. The V end was cut by 6 bases, the J end by 5 bases, with 12 bases between. CDR3 region: CASRGGAKDTQYF. The CDR3 DNA sequence: TGTGCCAGCAGGGGGGGGGCGAAAGATACGCAGTATTTT.

This clonotype was observed many times. The V and J genes are TRBV12-3 or TRBV12-4 and TRBJ1-3, with D unresolved. This CDR3 region has 14 residues. V was pared by 7 bases and J by 0 bases, with 10 bases between. The CDR3 is CASNPESSGNTIYF. DNA of the CDR3: TGTGCCAGCAACCCCGAAAGCTCTGGAAACACCATATATTTT.

The chain uses TRBV6-1 and TRBJ1-4; D uncertain. V was trimmed by 0 bases and J by 5 bases, leaving 16 bases between them. From germline, CDR1 is MNHNS and CDR2 SASEGT. This CDR3 region has 17 residues. The CDR3 sequence is CASSEAGVGVGNEKLFF. CDR3 coding DNA: TGTGCCAGCAGTGAAGCCGGAGTGGGAGTGGGGAATGAAAAACTGTTTTTT.

Points on this clonotype: A much larger clone sits a single nucleotide away, making a read error possible. The rearrangement uses TRBV11-3 and TRBJ2-1, with a possible D match to TRBD1 (5 bases). CDR1 is SGHNT and CDR2 is YENEEA in the germline V gene. The length of the CDR3 is 12 residues. The germline V and J ends were trimmed by 5 bases and 9 bases, with 11 bases remaining between them. This CDR3 reads CASSLGAREQFF. The DNA for the CDR3 is TGTGCCAGCAGCCTAGGGGCCCGTGAGCAGTTCTTC.

This clonotype was seen ten or more times. The chain couples TRBV4-3 to TRBJ2-1; D unresolved. The V gene lost 0 bases and the J gene lost 3 bases, with 12 bases spanning the gap. CDR1 and CDR2 from the germline V gene are LGHNA and YSLEER. The CDR3 runs to 16 residues. CDR3 protein: CASSQDLSPVYNEQFF. The CDR3, as DNA: TGCGCCAGCAGCCAAGATCTGAGTCCCGTCTACAATGAGCAGTTCTTC.

This chain uses TRBV3-1 with TRBJ2-7; 11 bases align to TRBD1. CDR1 LGHDT and CDR2 YNNKEL come from the germline V gene (reference sequence). The V segment lost 4 bases and the J segment 2 bases; nucleotides outside the gene matches: 7. This CDR3 is 16 amino acids long. CDR3 protein: CASSPPSGQGAYEQYF. CDR3 coding DNA: TGTGCCAGCAGCCCGCCCTCGGGACAGGGGGCCTACGAGCAGTACTTC.

The rearrangement links TRBV28 to TRBJ2-2; tentative D call: TRBD1 (5 bases). The CDR3 has 14 residues. Between the trimmed V and J ends, which lost 7 bases and 5 bases, there was a span of 14 bases. The germline gives CDR1 MDHEN, CDR2 SYDVKM. Here the CDR3 DNA reads TGTGCCAGCACTAGGGGAACTGGTACCGGGGAGCTGTTTTTT. Translation: CASTRGTGTGELFF.

The chain couples TRBV27 to TRBJ2-1, with 9 nucleotides matching TRBD2. J gave up 7 bases and V 6 bases, and 4 bases lay outside the gene matches. Germline V lookup: CDR1 MNHEY, CDR2 SMNVEV (reference sequence). This CDR3 has 13 residues. The CDR3 DNA is TGTGCCAGCAGAAAAGCGGGAGGAAATGAGCAGTTCTTC. This translates into CASRKAGGNEQFF.

CDR3 DNA sequence: TGTGCCAGCAATCCCGGTCCGGGACAGGGGCCCAATGAGCAGTTCTTC. Residues: CASNPGPGQGPNEQFF. The rearrangement uses TRBV28 and TRBJ2-1, with 10 bases identical to TRBD1. This CDR3 has 16 amino acids. The trim removed 7 bases at V and 6 bases at J, leaving 12 bases unmatched. Germline loops: CDR1 MDHEN, CDR2 SYDVKM.

This sequence joins TRBV6-1 and TRBJ2-3; D gene ambiguous. Per the germline V gene, CDR1 is MNHNS and CDR2 is SASEGT. This CDR3 contains 16 residues. Trimming took 3 bases from V and 0 from J, leaving 13 bases between them. The CDR3 spells CASSDPAYTSTDTQYF. CDR3 bases: TGTGCCAGCAGTGATCCGGCGTACACTAGCACAGATACGCAGTATTTT.

The V call is TRBV27, the J call TRBJ2-1, with TRBD1 matching over 8 bases. The germline gives CDR1 MNHEY, CDR2 SMNVEV (reference sequence). Trimming took 8 bases from V and 5 from J; bases not matched to a gene: 8. CDR3 length: 14 amino acids. CDR3 nucleotide sequence: TGTGCCAGCTCGACAGGGGTTGATGACAATGAGCAGTTCTTC. It is translated as CASSTGVDDNEQFF.

The rearrangement uses TRBV5-1 and TRBJ2-5; 11 nucleotides align to TRBD2. J was trimmed by 5 bases and V by 1 base; bases with no gene match: 7. The CDR3 is 16 residues long. In germline, CDR1 is SGHRS, CDR2 YFSETQ. The CDR3 loop reads CASSLLLAGGLETQYF. The CDR3 nucleotides read TGCGCCAGCAGCTTGTTATTAGCGGGAGGGTTGGAGACCCAGTACTTC.

V is TRBV7-9 and J is TRBJ2-6; no clear D gene. V gave up 1 base and J gave up 13 bases, with 8 bases separating them. Germline V lookup: CDR1 SEHNR, CDR2 FQNEAQ (reference sequence). This CDR3 spans 12 amino acids. The CDR3 region has the DNA TGTGCCAGCAGCTTAGTTGAGAGGGTCCTGACTTTC. Amino acid sequence: CASSLVERVLTF.